A single count supports the clone carrying this T cell receptor beta chain. Antigen unknown. The source of the sample is a study of shared clonotypes between healthy human individuals. Study background: Per-donor plates numbered three CD4 naive, three CD4 memory, two CD8 naive and one CD8 memory. Study observations and caveats: With a handful of donors compared, around 5.4% of naive CD4 clonotypes were shared. Incompleteness in sorted-subset sequencing, despite large depth, was shown by rarefaction. Only blood underwent sampling, and tissue repertoires likely differ.

Clones were sequenced by immunoSEQ multiplex PCR, and TCRdb holds only the in-frame ones, with some missing. The table shows more than 2 million clones, with 90% to 95% occurring only once. The CDR3 contains 15 residues. The germline CDR1 and CDR2 sequences are MGHRA and YSYEKL. Trimming at V came to 4 bases and at J to 3 bases, leaving 5 bases not matched to a gene. Sequencing was performed on naive CD4+ T cells sorted from blood. Subset of the sample: CD45RA+ positively selected. The receptor was isolated from a man in his late teens or twenties in good health. The chain joins TRBV4-1 to TRBJ2-7, with 11 bases lining up with TRBD2. CDR3 DNA: TGCGCCAGCAGCCCCGGGACTAGCGGATACTACGAGCAGTACTTC. Translated: CASSPGTSGYYEQYF.